The text below deals with one T cell receptor beta chain. The sample belongs to a study of Ad26.COV2.S vaccination and SARS-CoV-2 variants. In the study overall: Within the COV1001 Ad26.COV2.S trial arm, the donor was enrolled.

This sample's treatment: 15 to 20 received Ad26.COV2.S at low or high dose, single or two shots; 5 received placebo; per-sample allocation not given. Following the first vaccine or placebo injection, samples were taken on day 63. Boston hosted the donor, who was an adult aged 18-55 years. The V and J ends lost 5 bases and 2 bases respectively, with 14 bases between them. CDR1 and CDR2 from the germline V gene are KGHDR and SFDVKD. The CDR3 loop spans 15 amino acids. TCRdb's copy holds only in-frame clones and misses some; the assay was immunoSEQ multiplex PCR. The sample has roughly 420,000 clones, approximately 92% seen once.

This clonotype originated in a person between 18 and 65 years old who received the Ad26.COV2.S COVID-19 vaccine or a placebo. The sequences come from peripheral blood, collected in a trial of Ad26.COV2.S vaccine versus placebo. The chain links TRBV24-1 to TRBJ2-5, with D perhaps TRBD1 (6 bases). The CDR3 loop reads CATSAQQGRQETQYF. The DNA for the CDR3 is TGTGCCACCAGTGCCCAACAGGGTAGGCAAGAGACCCAGTACTTC.